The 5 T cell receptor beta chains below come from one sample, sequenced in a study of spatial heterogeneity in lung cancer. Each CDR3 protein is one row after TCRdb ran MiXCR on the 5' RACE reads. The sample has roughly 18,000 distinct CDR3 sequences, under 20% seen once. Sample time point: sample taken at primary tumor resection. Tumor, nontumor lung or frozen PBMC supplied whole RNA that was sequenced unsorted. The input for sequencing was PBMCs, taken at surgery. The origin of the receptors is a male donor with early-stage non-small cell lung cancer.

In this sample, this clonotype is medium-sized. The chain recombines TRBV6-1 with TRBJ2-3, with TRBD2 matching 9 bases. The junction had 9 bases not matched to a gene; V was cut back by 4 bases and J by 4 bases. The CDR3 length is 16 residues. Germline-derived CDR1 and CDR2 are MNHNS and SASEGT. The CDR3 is CASSGPETSGADTQYF. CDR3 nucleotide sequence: TGTGCCAGCAGTGGACCCGAGACTAGCGGAGCAGATACGCAGTATTTT.

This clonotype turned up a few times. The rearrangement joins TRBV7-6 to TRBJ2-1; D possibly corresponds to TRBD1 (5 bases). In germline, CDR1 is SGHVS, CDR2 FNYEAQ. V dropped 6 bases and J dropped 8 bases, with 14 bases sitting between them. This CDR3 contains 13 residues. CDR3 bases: TGTGCCAGCAGGGCCGGGCCCAGGGATGAGCAGTTCTTC. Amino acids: CASRAGPRDEQFF.

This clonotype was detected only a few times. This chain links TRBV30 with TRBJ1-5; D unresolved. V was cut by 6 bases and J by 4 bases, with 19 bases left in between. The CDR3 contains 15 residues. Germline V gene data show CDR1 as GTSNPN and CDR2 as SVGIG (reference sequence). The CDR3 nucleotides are TGTGCCTGCCTCAAAGACGGCAGCCCTAATCAGCCCCAGCATTTT. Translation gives CACLKDGSPNQPQHF.

CDR3 in DNA: TGTGCCAGCAGCCAACCTTTAAGGACAGGGGGGAGAGATACGCAGTATTTT. Amino acid sequence: CASSQPLRTGGRDTQYF. V and J are TRBV3-1 and TRBJ2-3; TRBD1 agrees at 10 bases. V lost 2 bases, J lost 5 bases, and 10 bases stayed unmatched. The CDR3 runs to 17 residues. The germline V gene encodes CDR1 LGHDT and CDR2 YNNKEL (reference sequence).

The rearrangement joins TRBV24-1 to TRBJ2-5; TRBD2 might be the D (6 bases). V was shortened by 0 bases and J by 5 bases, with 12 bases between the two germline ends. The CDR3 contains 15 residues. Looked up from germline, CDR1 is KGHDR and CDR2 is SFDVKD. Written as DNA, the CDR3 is TGTGCCACCAGTGATTTGCAACTAGCTGTGGAGACCCAGTACTTC. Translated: CATSDLQLAVETQYF.